The sample holds many counts of the clone carrying this TCR beta chain. The target antigen is unknown. V lost 3 bases, J lost 8 bases, and 17 bases lay in between. Germline V gives CDR1 DFQATT, CDR2 SNEGSKA (reference sequence). The CDR3 length is 14 residues. Individual cDNA molecules were tagged with unique molecular identifiers. TCRdb analysed the 5' RACE reads with MiXCR anew, one entry per CDR3 protein. The table lists tens of thousands of distinct CDR3 sequences, 5.7% of them singletons. This record comes from a study of early T cells in non-severe SARS-CoV-2 infection. Study context: Sequencing targeted bulk RNA from unsorted whole blood, leaving chains unpaired.

Regarding the study as a whole: The VDJdb matching leaned toward anti-spike CD8 responses and overlooked private and CD4 specificities.

The sample was whole blood. The chain couples TRBV20-1 to TRBJ2-1; D is ambiguous. This TCR was recovered from an adult who was a healthcare worker with PCR-confirmed SARS-CoV-2 infection or an uninfected control (not recorded which). This CDR3 reads CSASPVQLVDEQFF. The DNA of the CDR3 is TGCAGTGCTAGTCCGGTCCAGCTTGTGGATGAGCAGTTCTTC.